This TCR beta chain was documented in a study of radiotherapy plus CTLA-4 blockade in lung cancer. Method: immunoSEQ multiplex PCR; TCRdb's copy keeps in-frame clones and lacks some. The sample lists 81,000 or so clones, 70% to 85% occurring once. This clone was found once. Germline V lookup: CDR1 SGHRS, CDR2 YFSETQ. V was shortened by 4 bases and J by 5 bases, with 15 bases between the two germline ends. The CDR3 is made up of 14 amino acids. The clonotype originates from a human donor with non-small cell lung cancer who had stable disease on radiotherapy plus ipilimumab. V usage is TRBV5-1 and J usage is TRBJ2-5; no clear D. Material: peripheral blood, obtained from a patient treated with radiotherapy plus ipilimumab. The CDR3 loop is CASSAVLGLETQYF. CDR3 DNA sequence: TGCGCCAGCAGCGCCGTCCTAGGGCTGGAGACCCAGTACTTC. Filled out from reference TRBV5-1 and TRBJ2-5, the complete variable domain reads KAGVTQTPRYLIKTRGQQVTLSCSPISGHRSVSWYQQTPGQGLQFLFEYFSETQRNKGNFPGRFSGRQFSNSRSEMNVSTLELGDSALYLCASSAVLGLETQYFGPGTRLLVL.